These T cell receptor beta chains were read from a single sample in a study of cytomegalovirus exposure and HLA in healthy donors. Using immunoSEQ multiplex PCR, the repertoire was profiled, and TCRdb retains in-frame clones only, with some absent. The table for this sample gives about 110,000 clones. The sample taken for sequencing was PBMCs. The receptors come from a man in his forties or fifties in good health and CMV-seropositive. CDR3s leave out the opening cysteine and the closing phenylalanine or tryptophan.

v_gene	len	j_gene	CDR3aa
TRBV5-8	13	-	ASSPRRGLSYEQY
TRBV7-9	13	TRBJ2-7	ASSLGHSGGYEQY
TRBV7-9	11	TRBJ1-1	ASSLKQNTEAF
TRBV29-1	10	TRBJ2-7	SVEDDSYEQY
TRBV25-1	12	TRBJ2-7	ASSRTGLTYEQY
TRBV27	12	TRBJ1-1	ASSARGQATEAF
TRBV6-6	10	TRBJ1-5	ASKGPNQPQH
TRBV5-1	16	TRBJ2-5	ASSFRGTGTGLQETQY
TRBV7-2	13	TRBJ2-2	ASSKGQLNTGELF
TRBV19	11	TRBJ1-2	ASGAGQYYGYT
TRBV7-6	14	TRBJ2-7	ASSLAEGRYGYEQY
TRBV28	13	TRBJ1-2	ASSLKQPEGYGYT
TRBV11-2	15	TRBJ2-3	ASSSGIGRDYTDTQY
TRBV21-1	17	TRBJ2-3	ASSPRLRSPGGVADTQY
TRBV4-3	14	TRBJ1-5	ASSQEAGGRNQPQH
TRBV6-6	13	TRBJ1-1	ASSYPQGGGPEAF
TRBV7-3	11	TRBJ2-2	ASSSFYTGELF
TRBV28	13	TRBJ2-7	ASSSEGASSYEQY
TRBV4-1	11	TRBJ1-2	ASSKQGWDGYT
TRBV10-1	13	TRBJ2-7	ASSGGGPPPYEQY
TRBV7-2	15	TRBJ2-1	ASSSPAGGPGVNEQF
TRBV6-5	12	TRBJ2-4	ASRPAWEGNIQY
TRBV6-1	12	TRBJ2-5	ASTRAGVGETQY
TRBV10-3	12	TRBJ2-7	AISEKGTNYEQY
TRBV7-2	14	TRBJ2-2	ASSSGLAGEAGELF
TRBV30	12	TRBJ1-1	AWVRQGVDTEAF
TRBV6-1	13	TRBJ2-1	ASSFRLAGESEQF
TRBV5-4	14	TRBJ2-2	ASSSFQQGASGELF
TRBV7-3	13	TRBJ2-1	ASSPNSGRIDEQF
TRBV6-1	13	TRBJ2-7	ASRVVGGGTYEQY
TRBV29-1	11	-	SVEEVGSYEQY
TRBV7-2	13	TRBJ1-4	ASSPQGVLGEKLF
TRBV2	14	TRBJ2-3	ASRVTWGGSADTQY
TRBV14	10	TRBJ1-1	ASSQSPVGTF
TRBV29-1	12	TRBJ2-2	SVPGQGNTGELF
TRBV6-1	9	TRBJ2-2	ASGQTGELF
TRBV30	12	TRBJ2-7	AWSGDRMAYEQY
TRBV29-1	14	TRBJ2-1	SASSGLAGAGNEQF
TRBV18	17	TRBJ2-1	ASSPPGGSNRPSYNEQF
TRBV18	13	TRBJ2-7	ASSPVGTGTNEQY
TRBV28	11	TRBJ1-2	ASSPGTVGVYT
TRBV2	14	TRBJ2-6	ASWDRKVSGANVLT
TRBV7-3	12	TRBJ2-3	ASRPNVGTDTQY
TRBV5-8	13	TRBJ1-1	ASRGGQGKNTEAF
TRBV5-1	12	TRBJ1-2	ASSLIQASYGYT
TRBV7-3	13	TRBJ1-2	ASSPTTGGGYGYT
TRBV6-1	13	TRBJ2-5	ASSSRLAGEETQY
TRBV11-2	12	TRBJ2-7	ASSAGTGGDEQY
TRBV11-2	9	TRBJ2-7	ASSRGWGQY
TRBV5-4	13	TRBJ2-3	ASRYGLAGADTQY
TRBV2	11	TRBJ2-7	ASTSQGHYEQY
TRBV27	13	TRBJ1-4	ASSRQGAGNEKLF
TRBV28	14	TRBJ2-4	ASSPFPAGGKNIQY
TRBV29-1	13	TRBJ1-2	SATEGVSGNYGYT